This T cell receptor beta chain was documented in a study of blood T cell repertoires in COVID-19. Study as a whole: Sources were T cells, B-cell-depleted T cells, or PBMCs; the material itself was cDNA or gDNA.

As originally analysed: Reference gene primer amplification in the assay estimated nucleated cell counts. The table came from immunoSEQ multiplex PCR; TCRdb's copy has only in-frame clones and leaves some out. V and J calls and clone size are as listed in that table; D and trimming were resolved from the DNA. Altogether some 150,000 clones are present, 87% being singletons, with the ten largest covering around 2.3%. Sequenced input: peripheral blood. The clonotype comes from a middle-aged man with active COVID-19.

The CDR3 region is CASSQIGRYEQYF. CDR3 sequence (DNA): TGCGCCAGCAGCCAGATCGGGAGGTACGAGCAGTACTTC. The chain recombines TRBV4-1 with TRBJ2-7; TRBD2 matches at 7 bases. The ends lost 3 bases at V and 4 bases at J; junction bases unmatched: 3. CDR3 length equals 13 residues. The germline V gene has CDR1 MGHRA and CDR2 YSYEKL.